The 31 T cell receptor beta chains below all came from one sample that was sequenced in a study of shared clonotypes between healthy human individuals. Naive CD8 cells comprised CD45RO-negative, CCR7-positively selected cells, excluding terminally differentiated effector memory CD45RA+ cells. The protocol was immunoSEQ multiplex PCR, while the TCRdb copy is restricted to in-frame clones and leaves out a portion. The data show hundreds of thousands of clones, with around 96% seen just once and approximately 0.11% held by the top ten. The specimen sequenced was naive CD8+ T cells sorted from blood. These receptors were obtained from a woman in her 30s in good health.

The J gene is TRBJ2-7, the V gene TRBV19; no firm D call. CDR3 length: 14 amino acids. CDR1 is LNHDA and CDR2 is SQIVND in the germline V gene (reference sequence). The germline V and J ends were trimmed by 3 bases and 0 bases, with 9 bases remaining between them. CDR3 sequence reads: CASSMIGASYEQYF. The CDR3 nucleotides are TGTGCCAGTAGTATGATTGGAGCCTCCTACGAGCAGTACTTC.

CDR3 amino acids: CASSERLAGGGEQFF. The CDR3 DNA reads TGTGCCAGCAGTGAACGGCTAGCGGGAGGTGGTGAGCAGTTCTTC. V and J are TRBV2 and TRBJ2-1; 11 nucleotides line up with TRBD2. V dropped 2 bases and J dropped 9; count of bases not matched to a gene: 6. The V gene's germline CDR1 is SNHLY and CDR2 FYNNEI. This CDR3 contains 15 residues.

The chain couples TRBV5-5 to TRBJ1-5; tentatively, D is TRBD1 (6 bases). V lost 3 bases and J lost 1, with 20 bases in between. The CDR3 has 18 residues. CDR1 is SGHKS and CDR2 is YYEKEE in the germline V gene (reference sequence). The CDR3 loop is CASSSRSLGGVSNQPQHF. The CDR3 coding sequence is TGTGCCAGCAGCTCCCGTTCGTTAGGGGGTGTGAGCAATCAGCCCCAGCATTTT. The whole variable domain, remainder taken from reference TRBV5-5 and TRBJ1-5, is DAGVTQSPTHLIKTRGQQVTLRCSPISGHKSVSWYQQVLGQGPQFIFQYYEKEERGRGNFPDRFSARQFPNYSSELNVNALLLGDSALYLCASSSRSLGGVSNQPQHFGDGTRLSIL.

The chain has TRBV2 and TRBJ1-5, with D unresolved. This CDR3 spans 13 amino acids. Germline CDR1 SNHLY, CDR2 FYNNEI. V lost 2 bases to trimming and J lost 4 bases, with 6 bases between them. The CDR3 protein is CASSEPFNQPQHF. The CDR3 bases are TGTGCCAGCAGTGAACCTTTTAATCAGCCCCAGCATTTT.

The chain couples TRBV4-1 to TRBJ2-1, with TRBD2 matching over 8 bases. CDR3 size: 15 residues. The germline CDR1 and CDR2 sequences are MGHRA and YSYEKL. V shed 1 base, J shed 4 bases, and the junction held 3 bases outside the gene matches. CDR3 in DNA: TGCGCCAGCAGCCAAGTCGGGAGGGGTTACAATGAGCAGTTCTTC. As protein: CASSQVGRGYNEQFF.

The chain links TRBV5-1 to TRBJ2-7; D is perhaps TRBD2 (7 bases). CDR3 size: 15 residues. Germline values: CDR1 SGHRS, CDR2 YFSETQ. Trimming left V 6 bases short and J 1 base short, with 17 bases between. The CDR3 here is CASIQTGGGSYEQYF. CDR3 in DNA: TGCGCCAGCATCCAAACGGGGGGCGGGTCCTACGAGCAGTACTTC.

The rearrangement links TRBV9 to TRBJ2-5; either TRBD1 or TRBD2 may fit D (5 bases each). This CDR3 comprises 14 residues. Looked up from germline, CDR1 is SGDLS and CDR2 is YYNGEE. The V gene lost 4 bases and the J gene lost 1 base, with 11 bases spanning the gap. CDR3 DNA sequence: TGTGCCAGCAGCCCCTCCGGGACCCAAGAGACCCAGTACTTC. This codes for CASSPSGTQETQYF.

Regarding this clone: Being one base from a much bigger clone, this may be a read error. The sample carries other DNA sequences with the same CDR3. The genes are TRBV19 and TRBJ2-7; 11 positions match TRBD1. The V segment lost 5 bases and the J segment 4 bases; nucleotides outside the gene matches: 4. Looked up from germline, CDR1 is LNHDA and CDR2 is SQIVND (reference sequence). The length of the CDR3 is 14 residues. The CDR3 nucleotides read TGTGCCAGTAGTGCCGGGACAGGGGGATACGAGCAGTACTTC. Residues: CASSAGTGGYEQYF. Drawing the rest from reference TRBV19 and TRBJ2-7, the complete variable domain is DGGITQSPKYLFRKEGQNVTLSCEQNLNHDAMYWYRQDPGQGLRLIYYSQIVNDFQKGDIAEGYSVSREKKESFPLTVTSAQKNPTAFYLCASSAGTGGYEQYFGPGTRLTVT.

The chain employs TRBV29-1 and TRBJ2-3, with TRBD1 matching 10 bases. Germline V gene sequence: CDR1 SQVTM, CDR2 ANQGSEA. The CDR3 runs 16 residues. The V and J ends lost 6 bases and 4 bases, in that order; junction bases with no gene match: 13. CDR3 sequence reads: CSVADPGTGEADTQYF. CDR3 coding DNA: TGCAGCGTCGCCGACCCCGGGACAGGGGAGGCAGATACGCAGTATTTT.

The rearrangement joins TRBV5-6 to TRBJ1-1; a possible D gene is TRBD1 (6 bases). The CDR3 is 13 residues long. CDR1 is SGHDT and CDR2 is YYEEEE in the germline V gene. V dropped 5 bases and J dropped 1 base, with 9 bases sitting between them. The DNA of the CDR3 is TGTGCCAGCAGATCACAGGGGAACACTGAAGCTTTCTTT. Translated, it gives CASRSQGNTEAFF.

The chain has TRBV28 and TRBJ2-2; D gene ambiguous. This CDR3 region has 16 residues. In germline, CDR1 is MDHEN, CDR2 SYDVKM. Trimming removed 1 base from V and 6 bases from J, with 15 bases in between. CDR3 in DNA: TGTGCCAGCAGTTTATTTCCGAGTGACCTGGCCGGGGAGCTGTTTTTT. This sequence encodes CASSLFPSDLAGELFF.

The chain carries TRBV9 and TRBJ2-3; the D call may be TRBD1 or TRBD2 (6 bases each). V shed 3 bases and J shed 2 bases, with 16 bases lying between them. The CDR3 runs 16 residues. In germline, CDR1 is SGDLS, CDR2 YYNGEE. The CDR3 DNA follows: TGTGCCAGCAGCGATCAAGGGGGGACCTCCACAGATACGCAGTATTTT. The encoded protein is CASSDQGGTSTDTQYF.

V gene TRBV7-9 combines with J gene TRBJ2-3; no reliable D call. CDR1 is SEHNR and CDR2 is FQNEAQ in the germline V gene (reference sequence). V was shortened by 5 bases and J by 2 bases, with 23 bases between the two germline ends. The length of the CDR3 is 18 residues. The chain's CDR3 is CASSQPTEPRPLTDTQYF. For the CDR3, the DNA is TGTGCCAGCAGCCAACCCACGGAACCACGACCTCTCACAGATACGCAGTATTTT.

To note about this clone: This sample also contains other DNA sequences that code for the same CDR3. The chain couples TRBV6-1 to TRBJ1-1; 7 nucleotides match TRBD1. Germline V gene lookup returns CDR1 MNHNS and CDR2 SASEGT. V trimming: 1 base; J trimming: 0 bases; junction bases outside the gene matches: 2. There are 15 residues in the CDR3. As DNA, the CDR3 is TGTGCCAGCAGTGAAGGGACAGGTTTGAACACTGAAGCTTTCTTT. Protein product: CASSEGTGLNTEAFF.

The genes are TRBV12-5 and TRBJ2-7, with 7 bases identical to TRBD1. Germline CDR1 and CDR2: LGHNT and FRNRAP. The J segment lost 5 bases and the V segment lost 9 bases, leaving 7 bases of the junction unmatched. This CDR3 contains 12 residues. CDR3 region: CASDRDIDEQYF. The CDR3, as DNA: TGTGCTAGCGACAGGGACATTGACGAGCAGTACTTC. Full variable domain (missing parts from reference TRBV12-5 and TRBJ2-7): DARVTQTPRHKVTEMGQEVTMRCQPILGHNTVFWYRQTMMQGLELLAYFRNRAPLDDSGMPKDRFSAEMPDATLATLKIQPSEPRDSAVYFCASDRDIDEQYFGPGTRLTVT.

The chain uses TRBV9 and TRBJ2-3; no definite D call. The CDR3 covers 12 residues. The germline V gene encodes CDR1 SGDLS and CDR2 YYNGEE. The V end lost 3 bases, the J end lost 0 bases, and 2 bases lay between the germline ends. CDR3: CASSESTDTQYF. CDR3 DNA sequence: TGTGCCAGCAGCGAAAGCACAGATACGCAGTATTTT.

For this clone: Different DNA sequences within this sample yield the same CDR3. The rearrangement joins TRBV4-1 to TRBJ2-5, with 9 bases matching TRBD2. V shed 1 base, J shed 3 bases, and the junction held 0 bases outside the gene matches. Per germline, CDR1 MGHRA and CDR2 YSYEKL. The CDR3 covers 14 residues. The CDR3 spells CASSQGLAEETQYF. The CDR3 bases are TGCGCCAGCAGCCAAGGACTAGCGGAAGAGACCCAGTACTTC.

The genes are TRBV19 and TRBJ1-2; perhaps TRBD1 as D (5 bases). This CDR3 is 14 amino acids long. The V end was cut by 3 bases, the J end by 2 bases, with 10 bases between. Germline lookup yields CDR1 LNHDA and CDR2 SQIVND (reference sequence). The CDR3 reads CASSILDTNYGYTF. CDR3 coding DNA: TGTGCCAGTAGTATTCTGGACACAAACTATGGCTACACCTTC.

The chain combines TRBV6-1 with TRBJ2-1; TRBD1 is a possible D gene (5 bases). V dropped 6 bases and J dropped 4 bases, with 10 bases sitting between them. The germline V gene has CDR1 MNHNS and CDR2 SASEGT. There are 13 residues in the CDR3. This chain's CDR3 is CASSVDRYNEQFF. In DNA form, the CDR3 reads TGTGCCAGCAGCGTCGACAGATACAATGAGCAGTTCTTC.

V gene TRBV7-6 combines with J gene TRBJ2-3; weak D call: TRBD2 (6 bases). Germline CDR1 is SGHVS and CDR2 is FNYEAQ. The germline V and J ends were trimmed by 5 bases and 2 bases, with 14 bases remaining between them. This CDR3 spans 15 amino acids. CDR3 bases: TGTGCCAGCAGCCGGACTGGGAGGCCCACAGATACGCAGTATTTT. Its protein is CASSRTGRPTDTQYF.

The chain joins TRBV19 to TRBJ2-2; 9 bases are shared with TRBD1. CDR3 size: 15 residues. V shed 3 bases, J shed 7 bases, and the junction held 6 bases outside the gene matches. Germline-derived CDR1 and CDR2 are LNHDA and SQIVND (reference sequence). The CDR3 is CASSMWTGVDGELFF. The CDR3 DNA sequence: TGTGCCAGTAGTATGTGGACAGGGGTTGACGGGGAGCTGTTTTTT.

The DNA of the CDR3 is TGTGCCAGCAGTTTATCCCCGGGAGCTGGCACCGGGGAGCTGTTTTTT. Translated: CASSLSPGAGTGELFF. J is TRBJ2-2 and V is TRBV27, with D maybe TRBD2 (6 bases). Trimming removed 0 bases from V and 4 bases from J, with 12 bases in between. From germline, CDR1 is MNHEY and CDR2 SMNVEV (reference sequence). This CDR3 spans 16 amino acids.

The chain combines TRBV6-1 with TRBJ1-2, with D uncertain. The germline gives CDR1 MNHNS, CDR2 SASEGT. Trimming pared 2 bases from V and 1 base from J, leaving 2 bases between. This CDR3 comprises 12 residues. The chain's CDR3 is CASSENNYGYTF. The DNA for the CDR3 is TGTGCCAGCAGTGAAAATAACTATGGCTACACCTTC.

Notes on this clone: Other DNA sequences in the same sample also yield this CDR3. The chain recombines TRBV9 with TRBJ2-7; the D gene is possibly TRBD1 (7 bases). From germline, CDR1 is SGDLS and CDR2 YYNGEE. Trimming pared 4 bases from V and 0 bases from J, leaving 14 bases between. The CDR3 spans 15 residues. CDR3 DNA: TGTGCCAGCAGCCCCTCAGGGGGGAGCTCCTACGAGCAGTACTTC. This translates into CASSPSGGSSYEQYF.

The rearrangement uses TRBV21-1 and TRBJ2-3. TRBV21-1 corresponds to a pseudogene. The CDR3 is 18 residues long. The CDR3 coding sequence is TGTGCCAGCAGCAAAGTCGAGCATTTTCTATCAGCTCCAGATACGCAGTATTTT. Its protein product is CASSKVEHFLSAPDTQYF.

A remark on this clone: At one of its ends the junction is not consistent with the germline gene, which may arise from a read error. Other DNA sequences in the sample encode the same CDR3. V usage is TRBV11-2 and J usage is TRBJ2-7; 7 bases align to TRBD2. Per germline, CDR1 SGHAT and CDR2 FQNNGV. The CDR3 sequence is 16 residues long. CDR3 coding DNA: TGCGCCAGCAGCTTAGAGTGGGGGGAGGGCTCCTACGAGCAGTACTTC. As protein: CASSLEWGEGSYEQYF.

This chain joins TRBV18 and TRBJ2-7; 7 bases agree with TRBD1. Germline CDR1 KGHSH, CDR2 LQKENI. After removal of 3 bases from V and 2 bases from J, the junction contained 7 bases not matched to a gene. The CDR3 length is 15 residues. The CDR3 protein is CASSPEGAPTYEQYF. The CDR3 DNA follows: TGTGCCAGCTCACCCGAGGGGGCACCTACCTACGAGCAGTACTTC. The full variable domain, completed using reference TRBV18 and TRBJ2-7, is NAGVMQNPRHLVRRRGQEARLRCSPMKGHSHVYWYRQLPEEGLKFMVYLQKENIIDESGMPKERFSAEFPKEGPSILRIQQVVRGDSAAYFCASSPEGAPTYEQYFGPGTRLTVT.

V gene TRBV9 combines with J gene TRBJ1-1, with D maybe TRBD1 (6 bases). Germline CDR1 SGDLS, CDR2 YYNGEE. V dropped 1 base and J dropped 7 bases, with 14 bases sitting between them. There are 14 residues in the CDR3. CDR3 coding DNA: TGTGCCAGCAGCGTACTTGGGGGCGTAGATGAAGCTTTCTTT. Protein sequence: CASSVLGGVDEAFF.

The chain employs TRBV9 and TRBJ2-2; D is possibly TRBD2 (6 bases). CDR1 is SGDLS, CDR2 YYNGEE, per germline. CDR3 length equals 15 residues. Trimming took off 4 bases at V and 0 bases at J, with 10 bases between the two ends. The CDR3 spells CASSPGGANTGELFF. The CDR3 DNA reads TGTGCCAGCAGCCCCGGCGGGGCGAACACCGGGGAGCTGTTTTTT.

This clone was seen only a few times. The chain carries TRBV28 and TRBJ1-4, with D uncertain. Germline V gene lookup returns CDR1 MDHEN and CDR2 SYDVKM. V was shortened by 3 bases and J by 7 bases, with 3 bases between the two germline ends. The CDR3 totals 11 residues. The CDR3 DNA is TGTGCCAGCAGTTTTAGTGAAAAACTGTTTTTT. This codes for CASSFSEKLFF.

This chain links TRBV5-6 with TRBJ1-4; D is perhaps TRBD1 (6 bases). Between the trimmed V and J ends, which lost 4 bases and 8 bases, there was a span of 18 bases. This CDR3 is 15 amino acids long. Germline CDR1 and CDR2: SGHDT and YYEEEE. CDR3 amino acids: CASSRQDSLFEKLFF. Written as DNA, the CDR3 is TGTGCCAGCAGCCGCCAGGACAGTCTATTCGAAAAACTGTTTTTT.